This T cell receptor (beta chain) was sequenced during a study of memory CD4+ T cells and cytomegalovirus serostatus. At the level of the study: Donors were healthy Belgian adults, several CMV seropositive and around 23 seronegative. General observations from the study: The CMV-associated TCR signature appears largely within the CD4+ memory repertoire. Each of approximately 69 CMV-associated TCRbeta sequences occurred in one to five individuals.

Single viable CD3+CD4+CD8-CD45RO+ cells were sorted as the memory CD4+ T cells. Total CD4+ T cells were enriched by CD4 positive selection. About this clone itself: Its target is not known.

Here immunoSEQ multiplex PCR was the method, and the copy in TCRdb shows in-frame clones only, minus some. The data show around 40,000 clones, with roughly 80% seen just once and about 0.8% held by the top ten. The sample consisted of memory CD4+ T cells from blood. The receptor's source is an adult in good health and CMV-seronegative.

The CDR3 DNA reads as TGTGCCAGCAGCTTAGCGTCCAGGGGTAGTACTGAAGCTTTCTTT. Protein sequence: CASSLASRGSTEAFF. V gene TRBV11-2 combines with J gene TRBJ1-1; tentatively, D is TRBD1 (6 bases). The V gene lost 1 base and the J gene lost 5 bases, with 14 bases spanning the gap. CDR1 SGHAT and CDR2 FQNNGV come from the germline V gene. The CDR3 has 15 amino acids.